The 29 T cell receptor beta chains presented below share a single source sample, sequenced in a study of T cell responses to AZD1222 COVID-19 vaccine. Data came from immunoSEQ multiplex PCR; TCRdb stores just in-frame clones and leaves some out. The data hold about 100,000 clones, with around 90% observed a single time. The sample consisted of peripheral blood, taken on day 0 of AZD1222 vaccination. The receptors derive from an adult in good health.

The rearrangement joins TRBV27 to TRBJ2-7; 8 bases are shared with TRBD1. Germline-derived CDR1 and CDR2 are MNHEY and SMNVEV (reference sequence). This CDR3 has 15 residues. The junction had 10 bases not matched to a gene; V was cut back by 6 bases and J by 3 bases. The CDR3 protein is CASRSGRDRYYEQYF. The CDR3 DNA reads as TGTGCCAGCAGATCGGGCCGGGACAGGTACTACGAGCAGTACTTC.

The J gene is TRBJ1-1, the V gene TRBV15, with D unclear. The CDR3 is made up of 14 amino acids. V lost 1 base, J lost 0 bases, and 6 bases lay in between. Germline V gene sequence: CDR1 LNHNV, CDR2 YYDKDF (reference sequence). CDR3 sequence: CATSRVQVNTEAFF. CDR3 nucleotides: TGTGCCACCAGCAGAGTACAAGTGAACACTGAAGCTTTCTTT.

The J gene is TRBJ1-2, the V gene TRBV29-1, with TRBD1 matching over 10 bases. Trimming at V came to 6 bases and at J to 4 bases, leaving 8 bases not matched to a gene. The CDR3 sequence is 14 residues long. The germline V gene has CDR1 SQVTM and CDR2 ANQGSEA. CDR3 DNA sequence: TGCAGCGTCACCCGGGACAGGGGAGGCTATGGCTACACCTTC. Translated: CSVTRDRGGYGYTF. Drawing the rest from reference TRBV29-1 and TRBJ1-2, the complete variable domain is SAVISQKPSRDICQRGTSLTIQCQVDSQVTMMFWYRQQPGQSLTLIATANQGSEATYESGFVIDKFPISRPNLTFSTLTVSNMSPEDSSIYLCSVTRDRGGYGYTFGSGTRLTVV.

The V call is TRBV6-5, the J call TRBJ1-2, with D perhaps TRBD1 (5 bases). CDR3 length: 13 residues. The ends were cut back, 7 bases at V and 4 bases at J, with 13 bases in the middle. Germline V gene data show CDR1 as MNHEY and CDR2 as SVGAGI. The CDR3 is CASKVGHLYGYTF. In DNA, the CDR3 is TGTGCCAGCAAGGTTGGACACCTCTATGGCTACACCTTC.

The chain is built from TRBV10-1 and TRBJ2-1; D uncertain. Trimming stripped 0 bases from V and 4 bases from J, with 7 bases between. This CDR3 comprises 14 residues. Germline V CDR1 and CDR2: WNHNN, SYGVQD (reference sequence). CDR3 DNA: TGCGCCAGCAGTGAGTCTCGCTCTTACAATGAGCAGTTCTTC. This translates into CASSESRSYNEQFF.

The chain joins TRBV5-1 to TRBJ2-5; TRBD1 agrees at 8 bases. Losses at the gene ends were 3 bases for V and 2 bases for J; bases not matched to a gene: 6. The CDR3 contains 15 residues. CDR1 and CDR2 from the germline V gene are SGHRS and YFSETQ. CDR3 sequence (DNA): TGCGCCAGCAGCTCCGGACAGGGCGGACAAGAGACCCAGTACTTC. The encoded protein is CASSSGQGGQETQYF.

CDR3 protein: CASSLEGSSGNTIYF. Here the CDR3 DNA reads TGTGCCAGCAGCTTAGAGGGTTCCTCTGGAAACACCATATATTTT. The rearrangement uses TRBV7-6 and TRBJ1-3, with D unclear. The V end lost 1 base, the J end lost 0 bases, and 7 bases lay between the germline ends. The V gene's germline CDR1 is SGHVS and CDR2 FNYEAQ. The CDR3 runs 15 residues.

The rearrangement uses TRBV6-6 and TRBJ1-1; TRBD1 is a possible D gene (5 bases). The ends were cut back, 6 bases at V and 5 bases at J, with 7 bases in the middle. This CDR3 has 11 amino acids. Germline CDR1 and CDR2: MNHNY and SVGAGI (reference sequence). CDR3 region: CASSPGTEAFF. The CDR3 DNA follows: TGTGCCAGCAGCCCAGGGACTGAAGCTTTCTTT.

V usage is TRBV28 and J usage is TRBJ2-7; 9 nucleotides agree with TRBD2. Trimming cost V 8 bases and J 6 bases; bases outside gene matches: 11. Germline V CDR1 and CDR2: MDHEN, SYDVKM. CDR3 length: 14 amino acids. DNA of the CDR3: TGTGCCAGCTTACCCAGCGGGAGGAGTCTCGAGCAGTACTTC. This codes for CASLPSGRSLEQYF.

The chain uses TRBV19 and TRBJ2-2; D possibly corresponds to TRBD2 (6 bases). From germline, CDR1 is LNHDA and CDR2 SQIVND (reference sequence). The length of the CDR3 is 15 residues. V gave up 3 bases and J gave up 6 bases, with 14 bases separating them. The CDR3 DNA reads TGTGCCAGTAGTATCGTCCTCCGGAGGGCCGGGGAGCTGTTTTTT. Residues: CASSIVLRRAGELFF.

The chain uses TRBV5-1 and TRBJ1-1, with 12 bases that match TRBD1. Unmatched junction bases numbered 4, after V lost 1 base and J lost 0 bases. The CDR3 spans 17 residues. Per germline, CDR1 SGHRS and CDR2 YFSETQ. CDR3 nucleotides: TGCGCCAGCAGCTTGTCCGGGACAGGGGGCCTGAACACTGAAGCTTTCTTT. Protein sequence: CASSLSGTGGLNTEAFF.

In its sample, this clone was seen once. The chain joins TRBV19 to TRBJ1-6; 7 bases are shared with TRBD1. V lost 5 bases, J lost 0 bases, and 7 bases stayed unmatched. The germline CDR1 and CDR2 sequences are LNHDA and SQIVND (reference sequence). The CDR3 covers 17 residues. The CDR3 nucleotides read TGTGCCAGTAGTGGGCCGGGACAGAGCTCCTATAATTCACCCCTCCACTTT. Its protein product is CASSGPGQSSYNSPLHF.

This chain links TRBV7-9 with TRBJ1-3, with 10 bases identical to TRBD1. The V segment lost 8 bases and the J segment 3 bases; nucleotides outside the gene matches: 7. The CDR3 consists of 15 residues. Per germline, CDR1 SEHNR and CDR2 FQNEAQ (reference sequence). The CDR3 region has the DNA TGTGCCAGCTCTCCCCGGGACAGGGGTGGAAACACCATATATTTT. Amino acid sequence: CASSPRDRGGNTIYF.

The gene calls are TRBV3-1 (or the pseudogene TRBV3-2) and TRBJ2-7; 8 bases line up with TRBD2. Unmatched junction bases numbered 11, after V lost 2 bases and J lost 8 bases. CDR1 and CDR2 (germline): LGHDT, YNNKEL (reference sequence). The CDR3 loop spans 15 amino acids. CDR3 DNA sequence: TGTGCCAGCAGCCAATCCGTAGCGGGAAATAGAAAGCAGTACTTC. Encoded protein: CASSQSVAGNRKQYF.

The rearrangement links TRBV27 to TRBJ1-5; maybe TRBD1 (6 bases). V was shortened by 6 bases and J by 1 base, with 10 bases between the two germline ends. CDR1 is MNHEY and CDR2 is SMNVEV in the germline V gene (reference sequence). The CDR3 extends over 14 amino acids. This chain's CDR3 is CASRGGQSNQPQHF. CDR3 nucleotide sequence: TGTGCCAGCAGGGGAGGACAGAGCAATCAGCCCCAGCATTTT.

The chain carries TRBV3-1 (or the pseudogene TRBV3-2) and TRBJ1-2; possibly TRBD1 for D (5 bases). The germline V gene has CDR1 LGHDT and CDR2 YNNKEL (reference sequence). This CDR3 is 13 amino acids long. Trimming pared 2 bases from V and 7 bases from J, leaving 11 bases between. The CDR3 here is CASSQTGRRGYTF. For the CDR3, the DNA is TGTGCCAGCAGCCAAACGGGACGACGTGGCTACACCTTC.

The chain recombines TRBV3-1 (or the pseudogene TRBV3-2) with TRBJ2-2; a possible D gene is TRBD2 (6 bases). Germline V gene data show CDR1 as LGHDT and CDR2 as YNNKEL (reference sequence). The V and J ends lost 6 bases and 4 bases respectively, with 15 bases between them. This CDR3 has 15 residues. The CDR3 loop is CASRGGGVATGELFF. The DNA of the CDR3 is TGTGCCAGCAGAGGTGGCGGGGTCGCCACCGGGGAGCTGTTTTTT.

This sequence joins TRBV7-8 and TRBJ2-1; 9 positions agree with TRBD2. Germline values: CDR1 SGHVS, CDR2 FQNEAQ. The CDR3 extends over 14 amino acids. With 5 bases clipped from V and 5 bases from J, the junction kept 4 bases outside the gene matches. The CDR3 here is CASSRTSAHNEQFF. The CDR3 nucleotides are TGTGCCAGCAGCCGGACTAGCGCACACAATGAGCAGTTCTTC.

The V and J genes are TRBV3-1 (or the pseudogene TRBV3-2) and TRBJ2-5, with TRBD1 matching over 9 bases. The CDR3 has 13 residues. Germline trimming cut 5 bases from V and 7 bases from J; bases unmatched to any gene: 5. The germline V gene encodes CDR1 LGHDT and CDR2 YNNKEL (reference sequence). The CDR3 DNA reads TGTGCCAGCAGCTTCCGACAGGGGGGGACCCAGTACTTC. This sequence encodes CASSFRQGGTQYF.

The chain joins TRBV23-1 to TRBJ2-5; D is perhaps TRBD1 (6 bases). TRBV23-1 has ORF status, its function being uncertain. This CDR3 is 17 amino acids long. V lost 2 bases and J 5 bases, leaving 21 bases between the germline ends. The CDR3 DNA reads as TGCGCCAGCAGTCAACGCGAGGGAACAGGGCCCGGGGAGACCCAGTACTTC. Translating it yields CASSQREGTGPGETQYF.

V gene TRBV11-2 combines with J gene TRBJ1-4, with D uncertain. The V gene's germline CDR1 is SGHAT and CDR2 FQNNGV. V was pared by 5 bases and J by 7 bases, with 17 bases between. This CDR3 region has 15 residues. The DNA for the CDR3 is TGTGCCAGCAGCCCGAGTGGAGGGCACGGTGAAAAACTGTTTTTT. Translated, it gives CASSPSGGHGEKLFF.

The chain employs TRBV19 and TRBJ1-1; D not resolved. CDR1 and CDR2 (germline): LNHDA, SQIVND (reference sequence). Trimming cost V 7 bases and J 5 bases, with 17 bases left between them. The CDR3 totals 14 residues. The CDR3 reads CASTSPGQRTEAFF. The DNA of the CDR3 is TGTGCCAGTACTTCCCCCGGGCAGCGAACTGAAGCTTTCTTT. Drawing the rest from reference TRBV19 and TRBJ1-1, the complete variable domain is DGGITQSPKYLFRKEGQNVTLSCEQNLNHDAMYWYRQDPGQGLRLIYYSQIVNDFQKGDIAEGYSVSREKKESFPLTVTSAQKNPTAFYLCASTSPGQRTEAFFGQGTRLTVV.

The sample holds one count of this clone. The gene calls are TRBV28 and TRBJ2-7, with 9 bases that match TRBD1. The trim removed 3 bases at V and 4 bases at J, leaving 1 base unmatched. The germline V gene encodes CDR1 MDHEN and CDR2 SYDVKM. The CDR3 is 13 residues long. CDR3 loop: CASSFDRGYEQYF. The CDR3, as DNA: TGTGCCAGCAGTTTTGACAGGGGGTACGAGCAGTACTTC.

The chain is built from TRBV7-9 and TRBJ1-3; 7 bases match TRBD1. Germline V gene data show CDR1 as SEHNR and CDR2 as FQNEAQ (reference sequence). With 8 bases clipped from V and 0 bases from J, the junction kept 10 bases outside the gene matches. This CDR3 is built from 16 residues. The CDR3 loop is CASQLAGTVSGNTIYF. CDR3 DNA sequence: TGTGCCAGCCAGCTCGCCGGGACAGTCTCTGGAAACACCATATATTTT.

This clone was observed a handful of times. V gene TRBV7-9 combines with J gene TRBJ1-1; the match to TRBD1 covers 9 bases. The CDR3 sequence is 15 residues long. Germline CDR1 reads SEHNR; CDR2 reads FQNEAQ (reference sequence). The V and J ends lost 6 bases and 4 bases, in that order; junction bases with no gene match: 9. CDR3 nucleotides: TGTGCCAGCAGTCAACAGGGGGCCGGGAGCACTGAAGCTTTCTTT. It encodes CASSQQGAGSTEAFF.

This chain uses TRBV19 with TRBJ2-5, with D hard to call. The CDR3 length is 14 residues. The germline V and J ends were trimmed by 3 bases and 1 base, with 9 bases remaining between them. Germline V gives CDR1 LNHDA, CDR2 SQIVND (reference sequence). The CDR3 spells CASSIQVLQETQYF. The CDR3 DNA reads TGTGCCAGTAGTATTCAAGTTCTCCAAGAGACCCAGTACTTC.

The gene calls are TRBV5-1 and TRBJ2-2; D gene unclear. This CDR3 is built from 14 residues. V was clipped by 4 bases and J by 7 bases, with 14 bases between them. Looked up from germline, CDR1 is SGHRS and CDR2 is YFSETQ. The CDR3 nucleotides read TGCGCCAGCAGCCCAACCCCCACGATCGGGGAGCTGTTTTTT. It encodes CASSPTPTIGELFF. The whole variable domain, filled in from reference TRBV5-1 and TRBJ2-2, reads KAGVTQTPRYLIKTRGQQVTLSCSPISGHRSVSWYQQTPGQGLQFLFEYFSETQRNKGNFPGRFSGRQFSNSRSEMNVSTLELGDSALYLCASSPTPTIGELFFGEGSRLTVL.

The CDR3 DNA sequence: TGTGCCAGCAGCCAATGGGAGGGGCCCTATGGCTACACCTTC. Encoded protein: CASSQWEGPYGYTF. The gene calls are TRBV3-1 (or the pseudogene TRBV3-2) and TRBJ1-2; weak D call: TRBD1 (5 bases). The CDR3 sequence is 14 residues long. Germline CDR1 LGHDT, CDR2 YNNKEL (reference sequence). Trimming cost V 2 bases and J 4 bases, with 11 bases left between them.

V is TRBV2 and J is TRBJ1-2, with TRBD1 identical over 9 bases. The junction had 8 bases not matched to a gene; V was cut back by 2 bases and J by 10 bases. The CDR3 extends over 14 amino acids. Germline V CDR1 and CDR2: SNHLY, FYNNEI. CDR3 sequence reads: CASSEFWTGVPYTF. CDR3 DNA: TGTGCCAGCAGTGAATTTTGGACAGGGGTCCCCTACACCTTC.